This TCR beta chain appears in the sequencing data of a study of cytomegalovirus exposure and HLA in healthy donors. Data came from immunoSEQ multiplex PCR; TCRdb stores just in-frame clones and leaves some out. The sample lists over 100,000 clones; approximately 92% were seen once. Trimming took off 0 bases at V and 5 bases at J, with 9 bases between the two ends. The CDR3 extends over 14 amino acids. In germline, CDR1 is SGHDT, CDR2 YYEEEE. General study findings and limits: Most TCRs appeared rarely, but some public TCRs recurred in many donors.

With respect to this clone: Its antigen is as yet unknown.

The sample consisted of PBMCs. The clonotype comes from a woman aged 18-29 years in good health and CMV-seronegative. The chain couples TRBV5-6 to TRBJ2-1, with D perhaps TRBD2 (6 bases). The CDR3 bases are TGTGCCAGCAGCTTGGTGGGGGGAGACAATGAGCAGTTCTTC. Its protein product is CASSLVGGDNEQFF.